This T cell receptor beta chain was documented in a study of blood T cell repertoires in COVID-19. Whole-study context: Some COVID-19 samples were acute and others convalescent; all came from the United States, Italy and Spain. The analysed material was cDNA or gDNA that came from T cells, B-cell-depleted T cells, or PBMCs.

Original data processing: For nucleated cells, counts were estimated from reference gene primer amplification. TCRdb's copy holds only in-frame clones and misses some; the assay was immunoSEQ multiplex PCR. V and J calls plus clone size are reproduced from that table; the DNA served to infer D and trimming. The sample comprises about 70,000 clones, 79% of which are singletons, and 5.5% to 7% rests with the top ten. The V gene's germline CDR1 is SGHKS and CDR2 YYEKEE (reference sequence). The CDR3 has 19 residues. Trimming stripped 3 bases from V and 0 bases from J, with 19 bases between. This clonotype was obtained from a woman in her fifties or sixties with acute or convalescent COVID-19. The V and J genes are TRBV5-5 and TRBJ1-6, with a weak D call TRBD1 (6 bases). The sample taken for sequencing was peripheral blood. The DNA of the CDR3 is TGTGCCAGCAGCTCGACCTCAACAGGGACGAGCTCCTATAATTCACCCCTCCACTTT. Encoded protein: CASSSTSTGTSSYNSPLHF.